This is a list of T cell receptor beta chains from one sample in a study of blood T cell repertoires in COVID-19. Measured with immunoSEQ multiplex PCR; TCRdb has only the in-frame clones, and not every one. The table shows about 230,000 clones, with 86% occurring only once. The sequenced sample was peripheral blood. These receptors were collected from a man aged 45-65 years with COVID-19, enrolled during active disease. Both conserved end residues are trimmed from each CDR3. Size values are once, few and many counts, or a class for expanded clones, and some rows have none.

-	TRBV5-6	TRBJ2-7	ASSSGQGWEQY
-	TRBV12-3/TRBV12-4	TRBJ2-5	ASTWSAGETQY
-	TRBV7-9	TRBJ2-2	ASNRDRATGELF
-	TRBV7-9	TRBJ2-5	ASTLGTGGQETQY
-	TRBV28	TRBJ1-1	ASKSPTEGNTEAF
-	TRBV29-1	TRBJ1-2	SVRDSNYGYT
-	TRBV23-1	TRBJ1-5	ANTNPNQPQH
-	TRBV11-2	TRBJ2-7	ASSLGFSAWQY
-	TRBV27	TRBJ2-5	ASSSASGRVETQY
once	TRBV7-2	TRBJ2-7	ASSLRGGPSYEQY
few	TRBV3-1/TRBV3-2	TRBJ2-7	ASSPRSAYEQY
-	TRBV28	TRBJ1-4	ASIPPGLGEKLF
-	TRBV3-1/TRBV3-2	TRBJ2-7	ASSQTSGREGEQY
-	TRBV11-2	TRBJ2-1	ASSPPGGRGNEQF
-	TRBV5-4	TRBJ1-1	ASSTDIRTEAF
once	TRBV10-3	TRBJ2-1	AIRLGAGTSGYNEQF
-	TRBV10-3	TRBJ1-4	AISPGQKDEKLF
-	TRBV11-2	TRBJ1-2	ASSLTGQGRHGYT
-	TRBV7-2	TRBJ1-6	ASSLGSNSPLH
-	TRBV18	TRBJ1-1	ASSSSLDRFKGNTEAF
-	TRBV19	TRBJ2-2	ASKGLPNTGELF
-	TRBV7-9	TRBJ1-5	ASSFPGSNQPQH
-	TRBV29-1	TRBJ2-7	SVPEQTGALGEQY
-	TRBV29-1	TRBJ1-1	SVWRGNTEAF
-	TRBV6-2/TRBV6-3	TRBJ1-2	ASSYDTGTGSGYT
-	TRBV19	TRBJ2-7	ASSRGEAGSYEQY
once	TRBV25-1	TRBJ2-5	ASSEGAQETQY
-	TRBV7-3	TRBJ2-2	ASSLNGDTSTGELF
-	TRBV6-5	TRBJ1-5	ATHGWSGNQPQH
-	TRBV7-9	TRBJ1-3	ASSLETANSGNTIY
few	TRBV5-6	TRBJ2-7	ASSGRGQHSYEQY
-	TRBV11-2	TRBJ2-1	ASSLAGTSPYNEQF
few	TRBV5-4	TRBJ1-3	ASSLGGGQGLSGNTIY
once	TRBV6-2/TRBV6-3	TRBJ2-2	ASSYRWDRANTGELF
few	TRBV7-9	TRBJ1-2	ASSFLETDPLTRSYGYT
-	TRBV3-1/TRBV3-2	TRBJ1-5	ASSQGRPEQPQH
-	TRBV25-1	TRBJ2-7	ASSVVGRGVSYEQY
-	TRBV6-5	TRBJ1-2	ASKGGLSYGYT
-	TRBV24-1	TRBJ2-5	ATSDPRQGETQY
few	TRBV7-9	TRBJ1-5	ASSSGNQPQH
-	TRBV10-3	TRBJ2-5	ATRGTSWETQY
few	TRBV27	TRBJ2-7	ASTPGGDADYEQY
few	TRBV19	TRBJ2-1	ASSMGQSSYNEQF
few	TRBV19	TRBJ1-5	ATTHTTGRRGKPQH
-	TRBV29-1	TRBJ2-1	SAGPGSGSYNEQF
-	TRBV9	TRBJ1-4	ASSVDGGTGLEKLF
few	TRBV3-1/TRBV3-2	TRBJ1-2	ASSQQGADYGYT
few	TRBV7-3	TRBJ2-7	ASSPGQGYEQY
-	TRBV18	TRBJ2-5	ASSPRGQETQY
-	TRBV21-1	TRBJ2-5	ASIPGTSGRKGETQY